This TCR beta chain was recorded in a study of CD8 T cells in Susac syndrome. With 3 bases clipped from V and 7 bases from J, the junction kept 3 bases outside the gene matches. In germline, CDR1 is SGDLS, CDR2 YYNGEE. CDR3 length: 13 amino acids. The sequenced target, TCR beta, came from blood CD8+ and CD4+ T cells. The patients serving as multiple sclerosis controls were treatment-naive. They had stable or active relapsing-remitting disease and fulfilled revised McDonald criteria. Purification of the CD8+ and CD4+ T cells relied on negative isolation, and TEMRA cells underwent FACS enrichment. Random hexamers served to reverse transcribe roughly 0.45 to 1 ug RNA. The TCR beta CDR3 was amplified by immunoSEQ multiplex PCR across 54 Vbeta, 13 Jbeta. TCRdb used MiXCR to reprocess the immunoSEQ multiplex PCR reads, holding one entry per CDR3 protein. The sample shows about 150,000 distinct CDR3 sequences, 90% to 95% of them seen only once.

The chain links TRBV9 to TRBJ1-4; 7 nucleotides agree with TRBD1. This TCR was sampled from a human donor with multiple sclerosis. Input material: CD8+ T cells from PBMCs. The CDR3 here is CASSAGTAEKLFF. The DNA for the CDR3 is TGTGCCAGCAGCGCCGGGACAGCTGAAAAACTGTTTTTT.